This T cell receptor (beta chain) appears in the sequencing data of a study of T cell changes during pregnancy in multiple sclerosis. Method: immunoSEQ multiplex PCR; TCRdb's copy keeps in-frame clones and lacks some. Of some 60,000 clones listed, approximately 91% were seen once; the top ten hold about 0.8%. Germline V CDR1 and CDR2: SGHTA, FQGNSA. The CDR3 is 17 residues long. The V end was cut by 4 bases, the J end by 1 base, with 17 bases between. The sequences come from CD4+ T cells from peripheral blood mononuclear cells, collected in the first trimester of pregnancy. The chain links TRBV7-2 to TRBJ1-3; tentatively, D is TRBD1 (6 bases). The TCR originated in a female donor with multiple sclerosis, enrolled in a pregnancy study. The CDR3 nucleotides read TGTGCCAGCAGCTCAGTAGGGGGGGGTGTATCTGGAAACACCATATATTTT. It is translated as CASSSVGGGVSGNTIYF.